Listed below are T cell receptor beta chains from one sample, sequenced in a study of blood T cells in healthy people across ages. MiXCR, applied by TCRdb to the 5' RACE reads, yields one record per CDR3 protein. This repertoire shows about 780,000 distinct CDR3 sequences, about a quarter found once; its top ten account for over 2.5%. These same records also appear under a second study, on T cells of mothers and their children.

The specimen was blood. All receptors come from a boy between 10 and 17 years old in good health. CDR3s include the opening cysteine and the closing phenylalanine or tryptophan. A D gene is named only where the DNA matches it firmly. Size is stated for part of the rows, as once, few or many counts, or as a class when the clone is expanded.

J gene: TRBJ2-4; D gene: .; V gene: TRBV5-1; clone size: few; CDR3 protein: CASSFAARDGVAKNIQYF
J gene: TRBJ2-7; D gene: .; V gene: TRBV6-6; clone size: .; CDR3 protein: CASSFSPMTETYEQYF
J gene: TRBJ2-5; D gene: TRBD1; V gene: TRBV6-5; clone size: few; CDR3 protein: CASSSQRQGAQYF
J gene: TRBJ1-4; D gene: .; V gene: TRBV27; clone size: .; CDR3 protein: CASSPLIGKKLFF
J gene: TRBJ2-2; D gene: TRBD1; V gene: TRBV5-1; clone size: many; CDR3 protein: CASSSRQGASGELFF
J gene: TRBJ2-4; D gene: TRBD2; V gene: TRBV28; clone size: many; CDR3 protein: CASSSGVAGLGNIQYF
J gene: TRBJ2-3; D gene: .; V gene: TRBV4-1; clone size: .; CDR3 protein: CASSLRQAGADTQYF
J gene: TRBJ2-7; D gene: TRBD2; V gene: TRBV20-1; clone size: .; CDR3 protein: CSVAGDYEQYF
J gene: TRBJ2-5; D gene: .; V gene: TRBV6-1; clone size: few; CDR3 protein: CASRRLSSGRETQYF
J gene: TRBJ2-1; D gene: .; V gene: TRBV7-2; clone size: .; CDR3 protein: CASAATGVYNEQFF
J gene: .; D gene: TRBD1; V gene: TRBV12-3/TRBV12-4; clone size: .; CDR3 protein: CASRGGQGPSYEQYF
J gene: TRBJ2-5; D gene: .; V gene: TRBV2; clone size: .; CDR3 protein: CASSESRAGQETQYF
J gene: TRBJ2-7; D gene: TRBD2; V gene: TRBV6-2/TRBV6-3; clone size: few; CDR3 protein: CASSIGLAGRYEQYF
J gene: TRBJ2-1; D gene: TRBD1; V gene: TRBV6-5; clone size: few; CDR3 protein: CASSRHRGQGANEQFF
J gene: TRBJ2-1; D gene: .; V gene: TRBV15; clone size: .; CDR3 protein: CATSRTGRTNYNEQFF
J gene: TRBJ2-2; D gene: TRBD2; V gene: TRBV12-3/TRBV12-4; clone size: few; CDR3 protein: CASRRLARSTGELFF
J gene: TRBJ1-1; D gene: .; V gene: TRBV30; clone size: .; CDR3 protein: CAWEASEAFF
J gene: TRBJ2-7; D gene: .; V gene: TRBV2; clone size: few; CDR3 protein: CASSPDLTGQAYEQYF
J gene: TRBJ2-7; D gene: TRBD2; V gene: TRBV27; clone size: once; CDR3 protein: CASSPRTSGRAYEQYF
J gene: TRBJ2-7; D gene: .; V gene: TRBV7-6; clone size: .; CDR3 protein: CASSEGVGVASYEQYF
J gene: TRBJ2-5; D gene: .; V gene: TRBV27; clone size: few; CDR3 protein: CASRPGDWETQYF
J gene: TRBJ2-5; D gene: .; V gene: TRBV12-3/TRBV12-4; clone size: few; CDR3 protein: CASSLVPLGLQETQYF
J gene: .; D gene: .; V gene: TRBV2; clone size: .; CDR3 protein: CATKDRAYEQYF
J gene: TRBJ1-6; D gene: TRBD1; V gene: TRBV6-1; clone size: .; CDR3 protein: CASSVRQGPASPLHF
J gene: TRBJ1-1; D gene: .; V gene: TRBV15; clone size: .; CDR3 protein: CATSEMGGGTEAFF
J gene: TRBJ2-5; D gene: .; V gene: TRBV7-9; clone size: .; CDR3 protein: CASSVPLEGVQETQYF
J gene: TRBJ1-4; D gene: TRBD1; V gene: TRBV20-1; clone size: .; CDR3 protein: CSALGGTGAEKLFF
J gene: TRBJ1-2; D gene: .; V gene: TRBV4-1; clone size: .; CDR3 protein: CASSQDEQGQGYTF
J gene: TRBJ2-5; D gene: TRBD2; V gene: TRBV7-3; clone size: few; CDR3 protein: CASSLTAPLAGEETQYF
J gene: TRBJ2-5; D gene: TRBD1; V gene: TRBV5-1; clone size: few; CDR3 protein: CASSTPGQGAGETQYF
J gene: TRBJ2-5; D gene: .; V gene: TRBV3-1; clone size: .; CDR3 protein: CASSQDPTLLGTQYF
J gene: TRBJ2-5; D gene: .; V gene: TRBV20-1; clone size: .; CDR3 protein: CSARKSGETQYF
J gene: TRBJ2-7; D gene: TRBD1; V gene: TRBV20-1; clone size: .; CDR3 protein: CSATRQGAYEQYF
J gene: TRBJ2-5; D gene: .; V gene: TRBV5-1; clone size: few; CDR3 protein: CASSLVNSPETQYF
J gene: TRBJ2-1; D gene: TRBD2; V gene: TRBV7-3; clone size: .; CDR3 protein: CASSLFRGGANNEQFF
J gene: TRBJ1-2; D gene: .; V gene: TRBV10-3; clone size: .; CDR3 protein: CAISGSVRESGYTF
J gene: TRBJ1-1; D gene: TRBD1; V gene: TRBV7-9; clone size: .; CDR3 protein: CASSNAGTGFTEAFF
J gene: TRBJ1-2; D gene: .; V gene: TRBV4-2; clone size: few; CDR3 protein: CASSQGQREGYTF
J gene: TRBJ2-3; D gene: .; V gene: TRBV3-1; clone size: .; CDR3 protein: CASRGSTSPDTQYF
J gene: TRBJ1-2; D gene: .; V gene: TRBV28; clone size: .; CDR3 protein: CASTPVRAQADGYTF
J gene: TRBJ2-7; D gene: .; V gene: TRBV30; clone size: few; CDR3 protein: CAWGRRGGVYEQYF
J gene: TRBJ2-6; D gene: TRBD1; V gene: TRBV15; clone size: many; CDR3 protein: CATSRLQGFPSGANVLTF
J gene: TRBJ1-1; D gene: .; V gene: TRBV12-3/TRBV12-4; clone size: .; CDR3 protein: CASRRTQLNTEAFF
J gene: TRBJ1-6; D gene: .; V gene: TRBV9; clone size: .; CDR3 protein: CASSVNRDDSAPLHF